The rows below give T cell receptor beta chains drawn from one sample of a study of cytomegalovirus exposure and HLA in healthy donors. TCRdb's table, derived via immunoSEQ multiplex PCR, lists solely in-frame clones and lacks some. The table lists tens of thousands of clones, approximately 93% of them singletons. The sequenced sample consisted of PBMCs. These receptor sequences come from a woman younger than 30 in good health and CMV-seropositive. Each CDR3 is given without its conserved first and last residue. Some rows mark clone size as missing; the rest say once, few, many or name a class of expanded clone.

j_call v_call clone_size cdr3_aa
TRBJ2-2 TRBV28 - ASSSTGYNTGELF
TRBJ2-3 TRBV27 - ASSPFSDTQY
TRBJ2-7 TRBV9 - ASSGGPGQLSYEQY
TRBJ1-5 TRBV7-9 - ASSLSGGNQPQH
TRBJ2-3 TRBV2 once ARGGTSTDTQY
TRBJ2-7 TRBV28 - AAAAPYEQY
TRBJ2-1 TRBV27 - ASNLGDSLF
TRBJ1-1 TRBV9 - ASSPRGLGAGLDTEAF
TRBJ2-7 TRBV19 - ASSIEAGSYEQY
TRBJ1-4 TRBV19 - ASRKPGQGNEKLF
TRBJ2-7 TRBV28 - ASIGRAAGEWEQY
TRBJ2-1 TRBV27 few ASSPGLAGFPF
TRBJ2-7 TRBV9 - ASSKALAGEQY
TRBJ2-7 TRBV4-3 - ASSQVHEPYYEQY
TRBJ1-1 TRBV19 - ASSIPGGVRTEAF
TRBJ1-1 TRBV7-9 - ASSDIRERNSEAF
TRBJ2-3 TRBV2 - ASAGQMTDTQY